This T cell receptor (beta chain) originates from a study of T cell responses to AZD1222 COVID-19 vaccine. Study-wide context: Analysis merged second doses at about 4 or about 12 weeks.

Study-wide points: Donors were chiefly white British, with a greater number of females, and clonal diversity was perhaps underestimated. Two AZD1222 administrations were followed by greater Spike-specific TCR breadth and depth. Vaccine-associated CD4 TCRs spanned spike, dominant at 160-218 and 743-854.

The V and J ends lost 5 bases and 1 base respectively, with 5 bases between them. The V gene's germline CDR1 is LNHDA and CDR2 SQIVND (reference sequence). CDR3 length: 12 amino acids. Concerning this clone: What it binds is not known.

TCRdb's copy holds only in-frame clones and misses some; the assay was immunoSEQ multiplex PCR. The sample records about 120,000 clones, over 75% being singletons. Here the sequenced sample was peripheral blood, taken on day 0 of AZD1222 vaccination. This rearrangement joins TRBV19 to TRBJ1-1; D unresolved. The TCR was taken from an adult in good health. CDR3 DNA: TGTGCCAGTAGTCCGCAGAACACTGAAGCTTTCTTT. It specifies CASSPQNTEAFF.